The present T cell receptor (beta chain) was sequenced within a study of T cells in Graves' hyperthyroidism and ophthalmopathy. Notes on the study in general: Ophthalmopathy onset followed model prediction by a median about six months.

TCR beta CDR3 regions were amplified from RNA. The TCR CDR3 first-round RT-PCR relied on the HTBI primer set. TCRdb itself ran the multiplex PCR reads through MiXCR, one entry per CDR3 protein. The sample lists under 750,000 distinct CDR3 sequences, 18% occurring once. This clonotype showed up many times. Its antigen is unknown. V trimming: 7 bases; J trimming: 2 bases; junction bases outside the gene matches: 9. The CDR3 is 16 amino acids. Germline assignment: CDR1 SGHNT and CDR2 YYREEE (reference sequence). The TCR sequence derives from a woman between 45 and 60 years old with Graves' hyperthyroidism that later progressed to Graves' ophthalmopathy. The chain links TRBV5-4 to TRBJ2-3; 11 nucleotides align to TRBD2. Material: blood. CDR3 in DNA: TGTGCCAGCGGGAAAAAACTAGCGGGGGACACAGATACGCAGTATTTT. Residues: CASGKKLAGDTDTQYF.